This is a list of T cell receptor beta chains from one sample in a study of identical twins. TCRdb passed the 5' RACE reads through MiXCR, listing each CDR3 protein once. The sample yields hundreds of thousands of distinct CDR3 sequences, less than 25% seen once. These data were likewise used in another study, on T cells expressing NK-cell markers.

The sample comprised PBMCs. The receptor set was obtained from a woman in her late teens or twenties in good health. CDR3s include the opening cysteine and the closing phenylalanine or tryptophan. A D gene is named only where the DNA matches it firmly. Clone size is shown for a subset of rows, as once, few, many or a class of expanded clone.

-	TRBJ2-1	TRBV5-4	-	CASSQARGRDGEQFF	TGTGCCAGCAGCCAAGCACGTGGTCGGGATGGTGAGCAGTTCTTC
-	TRBJ2-2	TRBV5-6	-	CASHQVPGNTGELFF	TGTGCCAGCCACCAGGTCCCGGGGAACACCGGGGAGCTGTTTTTT
-	TRBJ1-2	TRBV12-3/TRBV12-4	-	CASSIGAGDGYTF	TGTGCCAGCAGCATAGGTGCAGGGGATGGCTACACCTTC
-	TRBJ2-6	TRBV27	-	CASSSTASGANVLTF	TGTGCCAGCAGTTCAACGGCATCCGGGGCCAACGTCCTGACTTTC
-	TRBJ2-3	TRBV6-2/TRBV6-3	-	CASSLEEGVTQYF	TGTGCCAGCAGCCTAGAAGAGGGAGTTACGCAGTATTTT
-	TRBJ1-1	TRBV29-1	-	CSLGDMNTEAFF	TGCAGCTTGGGGGATATGAACACTGAAGCTTTCTTT
-	TRBJ1-3	TRBV12-3/TRBV12-4	few	CASSFGFYRNTIYF	TGTGCCAGCAGTTTCGGGTTTTATCGGAACACCATATATTTT
-	TRBJ2-4	TRBV5-6	-	CASSLAGAEVQYF	TGTGCCAGCAGCTTGGCTGGGGCCGAGGTTCAGTACTTC
-	TRBJ2-2	TRBV25-1	-	CASSESLGQHTGELFF	TGTGCCAGCAGTGAATCGTTAGGACAACACACCGGGGAGCTGTTTTTT
-	TRBJ2-4	TRBV12-3/TRBV12-4	many	CASSFGAAKNIQYF	TGTGCCAGCAGTTTCGGCGCAGCCAAAAACATTCAGTACTTC
-	TRBJ2-7	TRBV6-1	-	CASSEVGVSHEQYF	TGTGCCAGCAGTGAAGTCGGAGTCAGCCACGAGCAGTACTTC
-	TRBJ2-5	TRBV5-4	many	CASSASGVSETQYF	TGTGCCAGCAGCGCCTCAGGGGTTTCAGAGACCCAGTACTTC
-	TRBJ2-7	TRBV20-1	-	CSAIDRIDEQYF	TGCAGTGCTATAGACAGGATCGACGAGCAGTACTTC
-	TRBJ2-5	TRBV27	many	CASSLSGNQETQYF	TGTGCCAGCAGTTTATCCGGTAACCAAGAGACCCAGTACTTC
-	TRBJ2-2	TRBV7-2	many	CASRMATGELFF	TGTGCCAGCAGAATGGCCACCGGGGAGCTGTTTTTT
-	TRBJ1-1	TRBV5-4	-	CASSLGGAANTEAFF	TGTGCCAGCAGCCTTGGCGGGGCCGCGAACACTGAAGCTTTCTTT
TRBD2	TRBJ2-7	TRBV5-6	few	CASSLFGGRSLDEQYF	TGTGCCAGCAGCTTGTTCGGCGGGAGGTCCCTCGACGAGCAGTACTTC
-	TRBJ2-7	TRBV4-3	many	CASSARIAFEFSYEQYF	TGCGCCAGCAGCGCAAGGATTGCCTTTGAGTTCTCCTACGAGCAGTACTTC
TRBD1	TRBJ2-7	TRBV12-3/TRBV12-4	-	CASSSTRQGGSFEQYF	TGTGCCAGCAGTTCGACCCGACAGGGCGGCTCGTTCGAGCAGTACTTC
-	TRBJ2-3	TRBV20-1	few	CSALGSIGSWGRRTDTQYF	TGCAGTGCCTTAGGTTCTATCGGGAGTTGGGGGCGAAGGACAGATACGCAGTATTTT
-	TRBJ2-2	TRBV20-1	-	CSADTNTGELFF	TGCAGTGCAGATACTAACACCGGGGAGCTGTTTTTT
-	TRBJ2-7	TRBV12-5	-	CASGLRAAYEQYF	TGTGCTAGTGGTTTGAGGGCAGCCTACGAGCAGTACTTC
-	TRBJ2-5	TRBV29-1	-	CSVIPVQETRYF	TGCAGCGTTATCCCGGTCCAAGAGACCCGGTACTTC
TRBD2	TRBJ2-3	TRBV12-3/TRBV12-4	-	CASSPGTSRTDTQYF	TGTGCCAGCAGTCCCGGGACTAGTCGCACAGATACGCAGTATTTT
-	TRBJ2-3	TRBV20-1	-	CSALALGTQYF	TGCAGTGCCCTCGCTTTGGGTACGCAGTATTTT
-	TRBJ2-7	TRBV9	-	CASSATAGDRDSYYEQYF	TGTGCCAGCAGCGCAACGGCTGGGGACCGGGACTCCTATTACGAGCAGTACTTC
-	TRBJ1-4	TRBV20-1	-	CSARVGLKEKLFF	TGCAGTGCTAGAGTCGGGTTAAAGGAAAAACTGTTTTTT
-	TRBJ1-1	TRBV20-1	-	CSALLGTEAFF	TGCAGTGCTCTCCTGGGGACTGAAGCTTTCTTT
-	TRBJ2-1	TRBV12-3/TRBV12-4	-	CASSPIDRYNEQFF	TGTGCCAGCAGTCCCATCGACAGATACAATGAGCAGTTCTTC
-	TRBJ2-7	TRBV10-3	few	CAISEARGSYYEQYF	TGTGCCATCAGTGAAGCTAGGGGTTCGTACTACGAGCAGTACTTC
TRBD2	TRBJ2-3	TRBV11-2	few	CASSLLAGMTDTQYF	TGTGCCAGCAGCTTGCTAGCGGGGATGACAGATACGCAGTATTTT
-	TRBJ2-2	TRBV6-2/TRBV6-3	few	CASSYRPARTGELFF	TGTGCCAGCAGTTACAGGCCAGCCCGTACCGGGGAGCTGTTTTTT
-	TRBJ2-1	TRBV11-2	few	CASSPGAEGTEQFF	TGTGCCAGCAGCCCCGGGGCAGAAGGCACTGAGCAGTTCTTC
-	TRBJ1-2	TRBV29-1	few	CSVDRVDNYGYTF	TGCAGCGTTGACAGGGTAGATAACTATGGCTACACCTTC
TRBD1	TRBJ2-7	TRBV5-1	few	CASSLRGGNEQYF	TGCGCCAGCAGTCTCAGAGGGGGCAACGAGCAGTACTTC
-	TRBJ2-7	TRBV9	-	CASSVERFGEQYF	TGTGCCAGCAGCGTAGAACGGTTCGGCGAGCAGTACTTC
-	TRBJ2-2	TRBV12-3/TRBV12-4	few	CASSLSPAGNTGELFF	TGTGCCAGCAGTTTGTCGCCGGCGGGTAACACCGGGGAGCTGTTTTTT
-	TRBJ2-3	TRBV3-1	-	CASSQGGWRHDTQYF	TGTGCCAGCAGCCAGGGGGGTTGGCGTCATGATACGCAGTATTTT
-	TRBJ2-6	TRBV10-3	-	CAIRAGSGANVLTF	TGTGCCATCAGGGCGGGCTCCGGGGCCAACGTCCTGACTTTC
-	TRBJ2-2	TRBV5-1	few	CASSAGTVGTGELFF	TGCGCCAGCAGCGCCGGGACTGTGGGGACCGGGGAGCTGTTTTTT
-	TRBJ1-5	TRBV12-3/TRBV12-4	-	CASTAAGTDGPQHF	TGTGCCAGCACCGCGGCCGGGACCGACGGGCCCCAGCATTTT
TRBD1	TRBJ2-3	TRBV9	-	CASSVELNTGGKDTQYF	TGTGCCAGCAGCGTAGAACTCAATACAGGGGGAAAAGATACGCAGTATTTT
-	TRBJ2-2	TRBV20-1	few	CSATGLPYTGELFF	TGCAGTGCTACGGGACTGCCTTACACCGGGGAGCTGTTTTTT
-	TRBJ2-7	TRBV20-1	few	CSAADDRLYEQYF	TGCAGTGCTGCGGATGACAGATTATACGAGCAGTACTTC
-	TRBJ2-1	TRBV6-1	-	CASSKSRDRSSYNEQFF	TGTGCCAGCAGTAAATCCCGGGACCGAAGCTCCTACAATGAGCAGTTCTTC
-	TRBJ2-5	TRBV20-1	-	CSARAGSSQLGETQYF	TGCAGTGCTAGAGCCGGGAGCAGCCAATTGGGGGAGACCCAGTACTTC
-	TRBJ1-2	TRBV6-6	-	CASSSDGYTF	TGTGCCAGCAGTTCGGACGGCTACACCTTC
-	TRBJ2-1	TRBV20-1	many	CSARDHNEQFF	TGCAGTGCTAGAGATCACAATGAGCAGTTCTTC